These T cell receptor beta chains were read from a single sample in a study of post-analysis software for immune sequencing data. TCRdb processed the PCR reads anew with MiXCR; each CDR3 protein has one entry. This table has hundreds of thousands of distinct CDR3 sequences, around 27% appearing once. What was sequenced was blood. The receptors were sampled from a girl aged 5-17 years with multiple sclerosis. The CDR3 runs from the conserved cysteine through the conserved F or W. The order of the fields is clone size, J gene, D gene, CDR3 length, V gene, CDR3 DNA, CDR3 protein. A D gene is named only where the DNA matches it firmly. Clone size is not always given. Where it is, it says once, few, many or a class for expanded clones.

clone size: -
J gene: TRBJ1-6
D gene: -
CDR3 length: 16
V gene: TRBV14
CDR3 DNA: TGTGCCAGCAGCACAGGAGCGAGCTCCTATAATTCACCCCTCCACTTT
CDR3 protein: CASSTGASSYNSPLHF

clone size: few
J gene: TRBJ2-1
D gene: -
CDR3 length: 18
V gene: TRBV28
CDR3 DNA: TGTGCCAGCAGTGTCGACCCGGTGGGGATCGAGGGGGGGGATGAGCAGTTCTTC
CDR3 protein: CASSVDPVGIEGGDEQFF

clone size: few
J gene: TRBJ2-1
D gene: TRBD2
CDR3 length: 17
V gene: TRBV5-1
CDR3 DNA: TGCGCCAGCAGCTTGAACCCGGGACTAGCGGGAAACAATGAGCAGTTCTTC
CDR3 protein: CASSLNPGLAGNNEQFF

clone size: -
J gene: TRBJ1-6
D gene: TRBD1
CDR3 length: 15
V gene: TRBV7-2
CDR3 DNA: TGTGCCAGCAGCTTGCCGACAGGGAATAATTCACCCCTCCACTTT
CDR3 protein: CASSLPTGNNSPLHF

clone size: -
J gene: TRBJ2-4
D gene: -
CDR3 length: 15
V gene: TRBV29-1
CDR3 DNA: TGCAGCGTTGAACTTTACAGGGAACCGGGAAACATTCAGTACTTC
CDR3 protein: CSVELYREPGNIQYF

clone size: -
J gene: TRBJ2-3
D gene: -
CDR3 length: 15
V gene: TRBV5-1
CDR3 DNA: TGCGCCAGCAGCTTGAGGGGAGTCGGTACAGGTACGCAGTATTTT
CDR3 protein: CASSLRGVGTGTQYF

clone size: -
J gene: TRBJ2-7
D gene: TRBD1
CDR3 length: 15
V gene: TRBV27
CDR3 DNA: TGTGCCAGCAGTCCAGGACACAGGGGTGTGTACGAGCAGTACTTC
CDR3 protein: CASSPGHRGVYEQYF

clone size: -
J gene: TRBJ2-7
D gene: TRBD1
CDR3 length: 16
V gene: TRBV7-2
CDR3 DNA: TGTGCCAGCAGCTTAGGAGGAGCAGGGGGCGGCTACGAGCAGTACTTC
CDR3 protein: CASSLGGAGGGYEQYF

clone size: few
J gene: TRBJ2-1
D gene: -
CDR3 length: 12
V gene: TRBV29-1
CDR3 DNA: TGCAGCGTTGAAAGGCGGGACAATGAGCAGTTCTTC
CDR3 protein: CSVERRDNEQFF

clone size: -
J gene: TRBJ2-1
D gene: -
CDR3 length: 12
V gene: TRBV7-2
CDR3 DNA: TGTGCCAGCAGCTTAGTTGTGGGAGAGCAGTTCTTC
CDR3 protein: CASSLVVGEQFF

clone size: -
J gene: TRBJ2-1
D gene: TRBD2
CDR3 length: 19
V gene: TRBV6-1
CDR3 DNA: TGTGCCAGCAGTAGGACTAGCGGGGGCCCGGGGAGCTCCTACAATGAGCAGTTCTTC
CDR3 protein: CASSRTSGGPGSSYNEQFF

clone size: many
J gene: TRBJ2-7
D gene: TRBD1
CDR3 length: 12
V gene: TRBV29-1
CDR3 DNA: TGCAGCGTCAGGGGGCGGACGGGCGAGCAGTACTTC
CDR3 protein: CSVRGRTGEQYF

clone size: -
J gene: TRBJ2-1
D gene: -
CDR3 length: 12
V gene: TRBV7-9
CDR3 DNA: TGTGCCAGCGGCTTCATGTGGACTGAGCAGTTCTTC
CDR3 protein: CASGFMWTEQFF

clone size: few
J gene: TRBJ2-3
D gene: -
CDR3 length: 14
V gene: TRBV2
CDR3 DNA: TGTGCCAGCAGGGGCGGATCTATCACAGATACGCAGTATTTT
CDR3 protein: CASRGGSITDTQYF

clone size: -
J gene: TRBJ2-7
D gene: -
CDR3 length: 15
V gene: TRBV14
CDR3 DNA: TGTGCCAGCAGCCAAGAGGACAGATACTACTACGAGCAGTACTTC
CDR3 protein: CASSQEDRYYYEQYF

clone size: -
J gene: TRBJ1-6
D gene: TRBD1
CDR3 length: 15
V gene: TRBV7-2
CDR3 DNA: TGTGCCAGCAGCTTGGGGGGACAGGGTTTTTCACCCCTCCACTTT
CDR3 protein: CASSLGGQGFSPLHF

clone size: -
J gene: TRBJ2-7
D gene: -
CDR3 length: 10
V gene: TRBV29-1
CDR3 DNA: TGCAGCGTTTCGAAGTACGAGCAGTACTTC
CDR3 protein: CSVSKYEQYF

clone size: -
J gene: TRBJ1-1
D gene: -
CDR3 length: 16
V gene: TRBV5-5
CDR3 DNA: TGTGCCAGCAGCTTGGTCTTGACCTCCATTAACACTGAAGCTTTCTTT
CDR3 protein: CASSLVLTSINTEAFF

clone size: -
J gene: TRBJ2-7
D gene: TRBD1
CDR3 length: 14
V gene: TRBV10-3
CDR3 DNA: TGTGCCATCAGTGACTCGGCAGGGGGCTACGAGCAGTACTTC
CDR3 protein: CAISDSAGGYEQYF

clone size: -
J gene: TRBJ1-1
D gene: -
CDR3 length: 14
V gene: TRBV6-5
CDR3 DNA: TGTGCCAGCAGGAGAAAACCAAACAGGGCTGAAGCTTTCTTT
CDR3 protein: CASRRKPNRAEAFF

clone size: -
J gene: TRBJ2-5
D gene: TRBD1
CDR3 length: 15
V gene: TRBV12-3/TRBV12-4
CDR3 DNA: TGTGCCAGCATATCAATCGGACAGGGAAGAGAGACCCAGTACTTC
CDR3 protein: CASISIGQGRETQYF

clone size: few
J gene: TRBJ2-5
D gene: TRBD2
CDR3 length: 14
V gene: TRBV2
CDR3 DNA: TGTGCCAGCAGTCTAGCGGGAGTCCGGGAGACCCAGTACTTC
CDR3 protein: CASSLAGVRETQYF

clone size: -
J gene: TRBJ2-7
D gene: -
CDR3 length: 15
V gene: TRBV7-2
CDR3 DNA: TGTGCCAGCAGCCCGGGGGTAGCGGCCACCTACGAGCAGTACTTC
CDR3 protein: CASSPGVAATYEQYF

clone size: -
J gene: TRBJ2-7
D gene: -
CDR3 length: 13
V gene: TRBV20-1
CDR3 DNA: TGCAGTGCCGGTAGGGCCGGGAACTACGAGCAGTACTTC
CDR3 protein: CSAGRAGNYEQYF

clone size: -
J gene: TRBJ2-4
D gene: -
CDR3 length: 12
V gene: TRBV7-2
CDR3 DNA: TGTGCCAGCAGCTTTGGACGGGGGCCGCAGTACTTC
CDR3 protein: CASSFGRGPQYF

clone size: few
J gene: TRBJ2-3
D gene: TRBD2
CDR3 length: 16
V gene: TRBV27
CDR3 DNA: TGTGCCAGCATTTTAGGGGGCGGGAGGGGACCTGGTACGCAGTATTTT
CDR3 protein: CASILGGGRGPGTQYF

clone size: few
J gene: TRBJ1-2
D gene: -
CDR3 length: 16
V gene: TRBV2
CDR3 DNA: TGTGCCACCCGGCCCACCCCAGTAATAAGTAACTATGGCTACACCTTC
CDR3 protein: CATRPTPVISNYGYTF

clone size: -
J gene: TRBJ2-7
D gene: TRBD2
CDR3 length: 13
V gene: TRBV2
CDR3 DNA: TGTGCCAGCAGAGGACTAGCGGGCTACGAGCAGTACTTC
CDR3 protein: CASRGLAGYEQYF

clone size: few
J gene: TRBJ2-1
D gene: -
CDR3 length: 12
V gene: TRBV9
CDR3 DNA: TGTGCCAGCAGCCCGCTAAATGGTGAGCAGTTCTTC
CDR3 protein: CASSPLNGEQFF